This TCR beta chain was recorded in a study of tumor-infiltrating lymphocytes in primary liver carcinoma. cDNA specific to TCR beta was made from 450 to 500 ng of total RNA, with a constant-region primer employed for priming. For TCR beta, libraries were produced by three nested multiplex PCR rounds using slightly modified ARM-PCR. The two initial PCR rounds, nine to eleven cycles each, used TRBV1-TRBV30 forward and C-beta reverse primers. TCRdb recomputed calls from the multiplex PCR reads with MiXCR, one row per CDR3 protein. The sample lists 40,000 to 60,000 distinct CDR3 sequences, 60% to 85% occurring once. Taking about 19-31 mg of unsorted bulk tissue, the authors co-extracted RNA and DNA. Many counts were recorded for this clonotype. Unmatched junction bases numbered 3, after V lost 4 bases and J lost 4 bases. The germline V gene has CDR1 SGHRS and CDR2 YFSETQ. The CDR3 spans 15 residues.

This TCR derives from a man aged 40-49 years with primary liver carcinoma and hepatitis B virus infection. The material sequenced was liver tumor tissue from sampling region 5. Specified subset: tumor region T5, tumor centre. V gene TRBV5-1 combines with J gene TRBJ2-3; 13 positions match TRBD2. CDR3 loop: CASSTSGRDADTQYF. CDR3 nucleotides: TGCGCCAGCAGCACTAGCGGGAGGGATGCAGATACGCAGTATTTT.